This TCR beta chain was found in a study of early T cells in non-severe SARS-CoV-2 infection. This clonotype was counted between two and nine times. Germline V gene data show CDR1 as DFQATT and CDR2 as SNEGSKA (reference sequence). V gave up 4 bases and J gave up 10 bases; unmatched junction bases: 13. The CDR3 sequence is 15 residues long. Individual cDNA molecules each received unique molecular identifiers attached to them. Each CDR3 protein gets one entry after TCRdb re-called the 5' RACE reads with MiXCR. The table lists around 30,000 distinct CDR3 sequences, under 7% of them singletons. The clonotype was recovered from an adult who was a healthcare worker with PCR-confirmed SARS-CoV-2 infection or an uninfected control (not recorded which). The material sequenced was whole blood. The genes are TRBV20-1 and TRBJ2-1; TRBD2 matches 10 bases. The CDR3 sequence: CSANFPSGGEREQFF. CDR3 DNA: TGCAGTGCTAATTTCCCTAGCGGGGGAGAAAGAGAGCAGTTCTTC.